Each of the 5 T cell receptor beta chains below was sequenced from the same sample in a study of regulatory T cells in long-lasting Graves disease. Time point reported: newly diagnosed GD, antithyroid drugs for less than 3 months. RNA from PBMCs was the source of the TCR library. Researchers made TCR beta libraries by using iRepertoire HTBI primers and running Arm-PCR on CDR3 regions. Via MiXCR, TCRdb re-called the multiplex PCR reads, giving one row per CDR3 protein. The sample has over 350,000 distinct CDR3 sequences; roughly 15% are singletons. A further study also used this sample, focusing on T cells in Graves' hyperthyroidism and ophthalmopathy.

This specimen was peripheral blood mononuclear cells (PBMCs), taken at new diagnosis, from a patient treated with antithyroid drugs. These TCRs come from a woman aged 40 to 50 with Graves disease.

This clonotype was seen ten or more times. The chain links TRBV11-1 to TRBJ2-1; possible D gene TRBD2, 5 bases. Germline CDR1 reads SGHAT; CDR2 reads FQDESV (reference sequence). V lost 1 base to trimming and J lost 8 bases, with 9 bases between them. The CDR3 length is 13 residues. The CDR3, as DNA: TGTGCCAGCAGCTTAGGAGGGAGTTATGAGCAGTTCTTC. Translating gives CASSLGGSYEQFF.

At least ten counts were recorded for this clonotype. The chain links TRBV6-1 to TRBJ2-3; possibly TRBD1 for D (6 bases). The CDR3 has 16 residues. V lost 6 bases and J 1 base, leaving 17 bases between the germline ends. Germline V lookup: CDR1 MNHNS, CDR2 SASEGT. The CDR3 spells CASSPGTLSRTDTQYF. The CDR3 bases are TGTGCCAGCAGCCCCGGGACACTCTCCCGCACAGATACGCAGTATTTT.

This clonotype was detected many times. This sequence joins TRBV11-2 and TRBJ1-6; 8 bases map to TRBD1. CDR1 and CDR2 from the germline V gene are SGHAT and FQNNGV. The CDR3 runs to 14 residues. V was pared by 5 bases and J by 8 bases, with 5 bases of the junction left unmatched. CDR3 bases: TGTGCCAGCAGCCCGCGACAGGGGTATTCACCCCTCCACTTT. This translates into CASSPRQGYSPLHF.

Ten or more counts support this clonotype. V is TRBV24-1 and J is TRBJ1-1, with D hard to call. Trimming removed 3 bases from V and 0 bases from J, with 10 bases in between. The CDR3 consists of 15 residues. Looked up from germline, CDR1 is KGHDR and CDR2 is SFDVKD. The CDR3, as DNA: TGTGCCACCAGTGATGAGGGTCTTCTGAACACTGAAGCTTTCTTT. The encoded protein is CATSDEGLLNTEAFF.

The chain joins TRBV24-1 to TRBJ1-2; 9 bases match TRBD1. Germline loops: CDR1 KGHDR, CDR2 SFDVKD. J lost 8 bases, V lost 4 bases, and 13 bases had no gene match. The CDR3 has 16 amino acids. CDR3 sequence (DNA): TGTGCCACCAGTGACGATACCCCGGGACAGGGAAACGGCTACACCTTC. Amino acids: CATSDDTPGQGNGYTF.